This T cell receptor beta chain was captured by sequencing in a study of T cell responses to AZD1222 COVID-19 vaccine. Worth noting for this clone: Its antigen is not known.

The CDR3 totals 14 residues. The V end was cut by 1 base, the J end by 5 bases, with 11 bases between. From germline, CDR1 is SGHNT and CDR2 YYREEE (reference sequence). Study observations and caveats: Seropositivity was recorded at baseline in only six AZD1222 recipients.

Here immunoSEQ multiplex PCR was the method, and the copy in TCRdb shows in-frame clones only, minus some. The sample consists of 160,000 or so clones, roughly nine tenths of them appearing once. V usage is TRBV5-4 and J usage is TRBJ2-3; D is uncertain. The clonotype was recovered from an adult in good health. The specimen was peripheral blood, collected on day 0 of AZD1222 vaccination. The CDR3 sequence is CASSLSSSGDTQYF. The CDR3, as DNA: TGTGCCAGCAGCTTGAGTAGTTCTGGAGATACGCAGTATTTT.